The clone carrying this T cell receptor (beta chain) was counted between two and nine times. Its antigen is currently unknown. Trimming took off 4 bases at V and 7 bases at J, with 10 bases between the two ends. Germline CDR1 LGHDT, CDR2 YNNKEL (reference sequence). CDR3 length equals 12 residues. This sample is part of a study of early T cells in non-severe SARS-CoV-2 infection. The wider study: Bulk RNA isolated from unsorted whole blood underwent sequencing; chains were not paired. Study results and caveats: Using VDJdb, the matching emphasized anti-spike CD8 responses while missing private and CD4 specificities.

Unique molecular identifiers were affixed to single, distinct cDNA molecules. TCRdb fed the 5' RACE reads into MiXCR, producing one record per CDR3 protein. The table has tens of thousands of distinct CDR3 sequences, around 9% seen once. The TCR sequence derives from an adult who was a healthcare worker with PCR-confirmed SARS-CoV-2 infection or an uninfected control (not recorded which). The chain links TRBV3-1 to TRBJ1-2; D is ambiguous. Sequenced material: whole blood. The DNA of the CDR3 is TGTGCCAGCAGCCTACCGGGCCGTGGCTACACCTTC. Amino acids: CASSLPGRGYTF.